This T cell receptor (beta chain) was captured by sequencing in a study of blood T cells in healthy people across ages. The authors ran a second PCR of roughly 7 to 11 cycles using a sample-barcoded 5' primer and a J-beta primer mix. Per-sample output comprised a minimum of 2.5 million paired-end reads containing CDR3. TCRdb recomputed calls from the 5' RACE reads with MiXCR, one row per CDR3 protein. The table lists about 680,000 distinct CDR3 sequences, roughly 49% of them singletons. V was pared by 1 base and J by 4 bases, with 4 bases between. Germline lookup yields CDR1 LNHNV and CDR2 YYDKDF (reference sequence). CDR3 size: 12 residues.

The TCR comes from a woman aged 55-70 years in good health. This chain connects TRBV15 to TRBJ2-5; D unresolved. The sequenced sample consisted of blood. The CDR3 spells CATSRGLETQYF. CDR3 in DNA: TGTGCCACCAGCAGAGGTTTAGAGACCCAGTACTTC.